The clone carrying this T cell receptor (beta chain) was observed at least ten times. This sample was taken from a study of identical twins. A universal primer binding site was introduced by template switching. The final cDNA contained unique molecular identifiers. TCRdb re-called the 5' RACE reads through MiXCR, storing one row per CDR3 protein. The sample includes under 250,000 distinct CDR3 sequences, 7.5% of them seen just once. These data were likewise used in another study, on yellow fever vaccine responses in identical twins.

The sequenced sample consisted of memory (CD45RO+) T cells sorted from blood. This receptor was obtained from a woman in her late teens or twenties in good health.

The CDR3 sequence: CSVPRTHSSYEQYF. The CDR3 DNA is TGCAGCGTTCCTCGGACCCATAGCTCCTACGAGCAGTACTTC. The rearrangement uses TRBV29-1 and TRBJ2-7; D is uncertain. Germline CDR1 and CDR2: SQVTM and ANQGSEA. The CDR3 runs to 14 residues. The V gene lost 5 bases and the J gene lost 0 bases, with 14 bases spanning the gap.